This record looks at one TCR beta chain sequence and its context. Its antigen is not identified. These data come from a study of long-term antiretroviral therapy in people with HIV. Study-wide results and caveats: Diversity rose after ART but stayed below transplant donor controls.

The assay used was immunoSEQ (version v3.0), run at survey level. Clones were sequenced by immunoSEQ multiplex PCR, and TCRdb holds only the in-frame ones, with some missing. The sample records 30,000 or so clones, approximately 72% being singletons. No donor had fewer than one pre-ART PBMC sample or fewer than two post-ART PBMC samples. Treatment for every participant with HIV took place in the United States. Every sample had about 0.9-10 million cryopreserved PBMC in it before DNA extraction. V was clipped by 3 bases and J by 0 bases, with 11 bases between them. This CDR3 has 15 residues. Germline V CDR1 and CDR2: MNHEY, SMNVEV (reference sequence).

This sequence originates from a man aged 50 to 60 with HIV. The source was unsorted PBMCs, collected 3 years after starting antiretroviral therapy. The rearrangement links TRBV27 to TRBJ1-1; D is undetermined. CDR3: CASSLSGNMNTEAFF. The CDR3 DNA reads as TGTGCCAGCAGTTTGTCTGGGAATATGAACACTGAAGCTTTCTTT.